These T cell receptor beta chains were read from a single sample in a study of human T cells and chemical hapten exposure. TCRdb itself ran the RACE reads through MiXCR, one entry per CDR3 protein. The data show approximately 97,000 distinct CDR3 sequences, 10% to 12% seen once. The material was whole blood, obtained in connection with sensitization to the hapten diphenylcyclopropenone (DPC). The receptors stem from a woman between 35 and 50 years old with alopecia areata. Some clones in this sample may be carry-over from other donors' samples. CDR3s leave out the opening cysteine and the closing phenylalanine or tryptophan. Each record gives: J gene, V gene, CDR3 length, CDR3 protein.

>TRBJ2-5|TRBV28|10
ASGTTLETQY
>TRBJ2-2|TRBV24-1|12
ATSDLQGPGELF
>TRBJ2-5|TRBV4-3|14
ASSQEWTGYQETQY
>TRBJ2-3|TRBV20-1|12
SASLGGVPDMQY
>TRBJ1-5|TRBV7-9|11
ASSRMTNQPQH
>TRBJ1-1|TRBV13|14
ASSVRTGGSGTEAF
>TRBJ1-2|TRBV29-1|10
SVGGTPSIDT
>TRBJ2-1|TRBV20-1|14
SARELAGVGYNEQF
>TRBJ2-6|TRBV4-2|15
ASSQDGDNSGANVLT
>TRBJ1-1|TRBV20-1|13
SAPPIGGKNTEAF